This TCR beta chain originates from a study of T-cell reconstitution after alpha-beta-depleted transplantation in children. In germline, CDR1 is SQVTM, CDR2 ANQGSEA. Trimming cost V 7 bases and J 1 base, with 10 bases left between them. The CDR3 contains 13 residues. This clonotype occurred a few times. What it recognizes is unknown. Study-wide results and caveats: Two months or so post-transplant, alpha-beta T cells reportedly derived from several hundred expanded graft clones. From newly produced T cells came most of the T-cell counts and diversity one year after transplant.

For TCRbeta, the library was prepared with unique molecular identifiers. TCRdb re-derived calls from the PCR reads in MiXCR, one entry per CDR3 protein. The sample lists approximately 270,000 distinct CDR3 sequences, roughly a quarter occurring once. This TCR came from a female patient aged 2-15 years who had a stem cell transplant for congenital amegakaryocytic thrombocytopenia, so the T cells may come from the graft donor. This chain connects TRBV29-1 to TRBJ2-2; D is undetermined. Sequencing was performed on PBMCs, mostly from graft donor cells, taken 360 days after TCRalphabeta/CD19-depleted stem cell transplant. The CDR3 spells CSADGMNTGELFF. Here the CDR3 DNA reads TGCAGCGCCGACGGTATGAACACCGGGGAGCTGTTTTTT.